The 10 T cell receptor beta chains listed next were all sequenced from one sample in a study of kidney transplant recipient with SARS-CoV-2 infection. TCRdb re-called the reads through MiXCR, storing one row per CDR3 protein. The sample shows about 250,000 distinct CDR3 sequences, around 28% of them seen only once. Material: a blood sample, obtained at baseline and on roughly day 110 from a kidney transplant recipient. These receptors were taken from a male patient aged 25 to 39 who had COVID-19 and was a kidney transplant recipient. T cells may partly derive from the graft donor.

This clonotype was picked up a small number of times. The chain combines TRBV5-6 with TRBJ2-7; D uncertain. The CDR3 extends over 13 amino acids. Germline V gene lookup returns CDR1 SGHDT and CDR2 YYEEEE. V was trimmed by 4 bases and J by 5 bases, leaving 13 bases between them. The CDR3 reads CASSLAPSDEQYF. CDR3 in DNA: TGTGCCAGCAGCCTCGCCCCGTCCGACGAGCAGTACTTC.

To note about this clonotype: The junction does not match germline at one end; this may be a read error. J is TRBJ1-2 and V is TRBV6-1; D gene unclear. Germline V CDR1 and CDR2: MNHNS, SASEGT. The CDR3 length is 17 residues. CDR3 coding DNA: TGTGCCAGCAGTGTCTCTGCGGAATGTAGAAAGACCTATGGCCACACCTTC. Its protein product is CASSVSAECRKTYGHTF.

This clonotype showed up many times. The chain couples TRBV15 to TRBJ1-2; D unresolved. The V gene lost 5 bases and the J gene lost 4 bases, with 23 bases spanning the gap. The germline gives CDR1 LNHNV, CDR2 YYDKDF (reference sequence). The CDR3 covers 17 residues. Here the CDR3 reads CATSGTRRCGKTYGYTF. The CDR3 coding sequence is TGTGCCACCAGCGGTACCCGAAGGTGTGGAAAGACCTATGGCTACACCTTC. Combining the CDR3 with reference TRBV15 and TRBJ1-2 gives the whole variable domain DAMVIQNPRYQVTQFGKPVTLSCSQTLNHNVMYWYQQKSSQAPKLLFHYYDKDFNNEADTPDNFQSRRPNTSFCFLDIRSPGLGDTAMYLCATSGTRRCGKTYGYTFGSGTRLTVV.

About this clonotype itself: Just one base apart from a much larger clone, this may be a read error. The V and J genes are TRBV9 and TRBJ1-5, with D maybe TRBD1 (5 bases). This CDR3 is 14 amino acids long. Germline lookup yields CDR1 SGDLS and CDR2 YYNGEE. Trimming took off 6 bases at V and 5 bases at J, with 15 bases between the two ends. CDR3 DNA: TGTGCCAGCAACCGCGATCTAGGGGATCAGCCCCAGCATTTT. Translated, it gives CASNRDLGDQPQHF.

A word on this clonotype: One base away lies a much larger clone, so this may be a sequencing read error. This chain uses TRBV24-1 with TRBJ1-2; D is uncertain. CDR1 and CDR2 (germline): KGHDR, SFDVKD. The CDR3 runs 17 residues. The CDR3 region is CVTSCWVSTRKTYGYTF. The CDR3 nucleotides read TGTGTCACCAGTTGTTGGGTTAGTACCAGAAAGACCTATGGCTACACCTTC.

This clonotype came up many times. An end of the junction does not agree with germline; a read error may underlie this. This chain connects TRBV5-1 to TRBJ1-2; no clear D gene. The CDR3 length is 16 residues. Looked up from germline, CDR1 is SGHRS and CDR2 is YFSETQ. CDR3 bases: TGCGCCAGCGATAACGGATCGGTTCGAAAGACCTATGGCTACATCTTC. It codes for CASDNGSVRKTYGYIF.

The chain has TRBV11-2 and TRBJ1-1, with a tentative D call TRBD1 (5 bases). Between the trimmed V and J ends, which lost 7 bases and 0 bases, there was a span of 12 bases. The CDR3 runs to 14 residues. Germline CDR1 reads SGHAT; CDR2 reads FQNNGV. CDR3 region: CASNFRDVNTEAFF. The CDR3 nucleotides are TGTGCCAGCAACTTCCGGGACGTGAACACTGAAGCTTTCTTT.

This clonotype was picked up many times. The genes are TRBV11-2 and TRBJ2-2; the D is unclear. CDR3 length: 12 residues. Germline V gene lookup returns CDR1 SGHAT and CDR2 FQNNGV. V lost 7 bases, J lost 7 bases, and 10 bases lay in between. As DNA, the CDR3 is TGTGCCAGCACCCAAGGCGTCGGGGAGCTGTTTTTT. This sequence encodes CASTQGVGELFF.

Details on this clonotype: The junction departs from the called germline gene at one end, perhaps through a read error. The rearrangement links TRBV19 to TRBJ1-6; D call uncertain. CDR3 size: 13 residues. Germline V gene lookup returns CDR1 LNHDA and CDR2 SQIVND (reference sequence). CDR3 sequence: CVSTSSYNSPLHF. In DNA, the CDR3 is TGTGTCAGTACCAGCTCCTATAATTCACCCCTCCACTTT. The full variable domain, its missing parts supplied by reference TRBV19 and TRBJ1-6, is DGGITQSPKYLFRKEGQNVTLSCEQNLNHDAMYWYRQDPGQGLRLIYYSQIVNDFQKGDIAEGYSVSREKKESFPLTVTSAQKNPTAFYLCVSTSSYNSPLHFGNGTRLTVT.

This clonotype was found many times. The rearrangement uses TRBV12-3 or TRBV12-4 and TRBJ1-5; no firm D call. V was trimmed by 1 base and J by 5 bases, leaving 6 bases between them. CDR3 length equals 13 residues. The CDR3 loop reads CASSLGGYQPQHF. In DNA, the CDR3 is TGTGCCAGCAGTTTAGGAGGCTATCAGCCCCAGCATTTT.